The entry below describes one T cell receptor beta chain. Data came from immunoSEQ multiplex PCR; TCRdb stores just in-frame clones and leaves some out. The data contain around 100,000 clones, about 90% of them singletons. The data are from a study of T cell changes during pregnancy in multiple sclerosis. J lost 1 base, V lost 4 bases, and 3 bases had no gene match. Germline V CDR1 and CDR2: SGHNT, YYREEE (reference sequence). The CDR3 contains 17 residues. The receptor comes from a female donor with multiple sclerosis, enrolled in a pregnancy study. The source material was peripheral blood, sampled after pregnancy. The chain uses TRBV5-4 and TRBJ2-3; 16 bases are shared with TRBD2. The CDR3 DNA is TGTGCCAGCAGCATGGGACTAGCGGGAGGGGGCACAGATACGCAGTATTTT. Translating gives CASSMGLAGGGTDTQYF.